A single sample gave rise to the 22 T cell receptor beta chains below, sequenced in a study of blood T cell repertoires in COVID-19. Sequenced by immunoSEQ multiplex PCR; TCRdb stores in-frame clones only, minus some. The sample carries under 250,000 clones, about 89% recorded once. Sequenced input: peripheral blood. The receptors were sampled from a woman aged 55-69 years who had recovered from COVID-19.

The rearrangement uses TRBV6-5 and TRBJ2-2; no definite D call. The germline V gene has CDR1 MNHEY and CDR2 SVGAGI. The CDR3 runs to 15 residues. Trimming left V 6 bases short and J 1 base short, with 12 bases between. CDR3 loop: CASRLLPRNTGELFF. The DNA for the CDR3 is TGTGCCAGCAGATTACTCCCGCGGAACACCGGGGAGCTGTTTTTT.

This chain uses TRBV28 with TRBJ1-2; unclear D gene. V dropped 7 bases and J dropped 2 bases, with 8 bases sitting between them. CDR1 is MDHEN, CDR2 SYDVKM, per germline. The CDR3 length is 12 residues. In nucleotides, the CDR3 is TGTGCCAGCAATATCGGGAACTATGGCTACACCTTC. Its translation: CASNIGNYGYTF.

DNA of the CDR3: TGTGCCAGCAGTTGGCCGAACACCGGGGAGCTGTTTTTT. Amino acid sequence: CASSWPNTGELFF. The chain carries TRBV28 and TRBJ2-2; D is unclear. V was clipped by 4 bases and J by 0 bases, with 3 bases between them. The CDR3 consists of 13 residues. CDR1 is MDHEN and CDR2 is SYDVKM in the germline V gene.

The genes are TRBV28 and TRBJ2-1; possible D gene TRBD2, 6 bases. The CDR3 extends over 13 amino acids. Trimming shortened V by 6 bases and J by 7 bases, and 13 bases separated the two germline ends. CDR1 MDHEN and CDR2 SYDVKM come from the germline V gene. The CDR3 protein is CASRPGLENEQFF. CDR3 nucleotide sequence: TGTGCCAGCAGGCCGGGACTGGAGAATGAGCAGTTCTTC.

The rearrangement joins TRBV19 to TRBJ1-5, with unresolved D. V was shortened by 3 bases and J by 0 bases, with 9 bases between the two germline ends. The CDR3 extends over 15 amino acids. The germline CDR1 and CDR2 sequences are LNHDA and SQIVND (reference sequence). The CDR3 loop reads CASSIRVNSNQPQHF. CDR3 nucleotides: TGTGCCAGTAGTATTAGAGTCAATAGCAATCAGCCCCAGCATTTT.

This CDR3 is CASSLEAGVSYNEQFF. Here the CDR3 DNA reads TGCGCCAGCAGCTTGGAGGCGGGGGTGTCCTACAATGAGCAGTTCTTC. This chain links TRBV5-1 with TRBJ2-1; 7 bases are shared with TRBD2. The ends lost 0 bases at V and 1 base at J; junction bases unmatched: 4. There are 16 residues in the CDR3. CDR1 and CDR2 from the germline V gene are SGHRS and YFSETQ.

The rearrangement uses TRBV11-1 and TRBJ1-1, with D unclear. The V end was cut by 2 bases, the J end by 10 bases, with 17 bases between. The CDR3 contains 14 residues. The germline gives CDR1 SGHAT, CDR2 FQDESV (reference sequence). DNA for the CDR3: TGTGCCAGCAGCTTAATAGGTCGGGTAGGTGGAGCTTTCTTT. Translation gives CASSLIGRVGGAFF.

The genes are TRBV18 and TRBJ2-7, with 9 bases aligning to TRBD1. The germline V gene encodes CDR1 KGHSH and CDR2 LQKENI. The CDR3 totals 14 residues. V lost 6 bases and J lost 6; bases outside the gene matches: 9. The chain's CDR3 is CASSPGTGIAEQYF. In DNA form, the CDR3 reads TGTGCCAGCTCTCCCGGGACAGGGATTGCCGAGCAGTACTTC.

This sequence joins TRBV4-2 and TRBJ1-6, with 7 bases aligning to TRBD1. CDR3 length: 15 amino acids. The V gene end was trimmed by 4 bases and the J gene end by 8 bases; junction bases not matched to a gene: 8. Germline CDR1 is LGHNA and CDR2 is YNFKEQ. The DNA for the CDR3 is TGTGCCAGCAGCCGGTCAGGGGGTTCGCATTCACCCCTCCACTTT. Translating gives CASSRSGGSHSPLHF.

This chain connects TRBV18 to TRBJ1-3, with 8 bases aligning to TRBD1. Germline V lookup: CDR1 KGHSH, CDR2 LQKENI. This CDR3 spans 15 amino acids. The trim removed 5 bases at V and 0 bases at J, leaving 3 bases unmatched. CDR3 DNA sequence: TGTGCCAGCTCAGTGACAGGGGCCTCTGGAAACACCATATATTTT. This sequence encodes CASSVTGASGNTIYF.

V usage is TRBV9 and J usage is TRBJ1-1; D ambiguous. V gave up 0 bases and J gave up 2 bases, with 8 bases separating them. Germline CDR1 and CDR2: SGDLS and YYNGEE. The CDR3 runs 14 residues. As DNA, the CDR3 is TGTGCCAGCAGCGTAGTATCGGGAAACACTGAAGCTTTCTTT. Its protein is CASSVVSGNTEAFF.

The gene calls are TRBV9 and TRBJ2-7, with TRBD1 matching 7 bases. Germline-derived CDR1 and CDR2 are SGDLS and YYNGEE. This CDR3 is 14 amino acids long. After removal of 4 bases from V and 2 bases from J, the junction contained 6 bases not matched to a gene. The CDR3 DNA sequence: TGTGCCAGCAGCCCAGCACAGGGGACCTACGAGCAGTACTTC. This translates into CASSPAQGTYEQYF.

The chain uses TRBV5-1 and TRBJ1-6; 7 nucleotides line up with TRBD1. CDR3 size: 16 residues. In germline, CDR1 is SGHRS, CDR2 YFSETQ. The junction had 10 bases not matched to a gene; V was cut back by 4 bases and J by 6 bases. CDR3 protein: CASSIDQGGGNSPLHF. The CDR3, as DNA: TGCGCCAGCAGCATCGATCAAGGGGGCGGTAATTCACCCCTCCACTTT.

The V call is TRBV10-1, the J call TRBJ2-3; 8 positions agree with TRBD1. This CDR3 has 16 residues. V shed 5 bases and J 1 base; nucleotides not matched to a gene: 8. Germline lookup yields CDR1 WNHNN and CDR2 SYGVQD (reference sequence). In DNA form, the CDR3 reads TGCGCCAGCAGTTACCCAGGGGGCCAGTGCACAGATACGCAGTATTTT. Residues: CASSYPGGQCTDTQYF.

The rearrangement links TRBV27 to TRBJ2-5; D is possibly TRBD1 (6 bases). The CDR3 runs 12 residues. Trimming took off 3 bases at V and 4 bases at J, with 6 bases between the two ends. Germline CDR1 is MNHEY and CDR2 is SMNVEV (reference sequence). The CDR3 region is CASSLTGETQYF. CDR3 nucleotide sequence: TGTGCCAGCAGTTTGACAGGAGAGACCCAGTACTTC.

This clone was seen more than once but under ten times. The rearrangement uses TRBV28 and TRBJ2-7; 11 bases match TRBD1. Germline V gene data show CDR1 as MDHEN and CDR2 as SYDVKM. Unmatched junction bases numbered 8, after V lost 5 bases and J lost 5 bases. The CDR3 length is 15 residues. The CDR3 here is CASSAFGDRGNEQYF. CDR3 bases: TGTGCCAGCAGTGCCTTCGGGGACAGGGGGAACGAGCAGTACTTC.

The sample holds a few counts of this clone. The rearrangement uses TRBV5-4 and TRBJ2-2, with TRBD2 matching 7 bases. V gave up 0 bases and J gave up 4 bases; unmatched junction bases: 6. The CDR3 totals 16 residues. Germline assignment: CDR1 SGHNT and CDR2 YYREEE (reference sequence). CDR3 loop: CASSLEVWGGTGELFF. The DNA of the CDR3 is TGTGCCAGCAGCTTGGAGGTCTGGGGGGGCACCGGGGAGCTGTTTTTT.

The chain carries TRBV13 and TRBJ2-2; a weak D match, TRBD2 (5 bases). This CDR3 comprises 15 residues. V gave up 5 bases and J gave up 3 bases, with 13 bases separating them. Germline V gene sequence: CDR1 PRHDT, CDR2 FYEKMQ (reference sequence). In DNA form, the CDR3 reads TGTGCCAGCAGCCTGCCGACTACCTACACCGGGGAGCTGTTTTTT. Translated, it gives CASSLPTTYTGELFF.

This sequence joins TRBV7-2 and TRBJ2-1, with TRBD1 as a possible D gene (5 bases). The CDR3 runs to 13 residues. V was pared by 10 bases and J by 0 bases, with 10 bases between. The V gene's germline CDR1 is SGHTA and CDR2 FQGNSA. The CDR3 loop reads CAIIRDSYNEQFF. The CDR3 bases are TGTGCCATAATCAGGGACTCCTACAATGAGCAGTTCTTC.

This chain joins TRBV13 and TRBJ2-4; 7 nucleotides line up with TRBD1. J gave up 7 bases and V 4 bases, and 7 bases lay outside the gene matches. CDR1 and CDR2 (germline): PRHDT, FYEKMQ (reference sequence). The CDR3 consists of 14 residues. CDR3 protein: CASSSRQGWNIQYF. The CDR3 DNA follows: TGTGCCAGCAGCTCCCGACAGGGATGGAACATTCAGTACTTC.

The chain carries TRBV12-3 or TRBV12-4 and TRBJ2-1, with a weak D call TRBD1 (5 bases). The CDR3 covers 13 residues. The V and J ends lost 2 bases and 9 bases respectively, with 11 bases between them. The CDR3 spells CASSLRGLGEQFF. CDR3 sequence (DNA): TGTGCCAGCAGTTTAAGGGGTTTGGGTGAGCAGTTCTTC.

V and J are TRBV27 and TRBJ2-7, with D perhaps matching TRBD2 (5 bases). CDR1 MNHEY and CDR2 SMNVEV come from the germline V gene (reference sequence). CDR3 length: 12 amino acids. Trimming shortened V by 3 bases and J by 6 bases, and 9 bases separated the two germline ends. For the CDR3, the DNA is TGTGCCAGCAGTTTCATGGGGAGCGAGCAGTACTTC. Its protein product is CASSFMGSEQYF.